Following are 11 T cell receptor beta chains from one sample sequenced in a study of T cells in localized non-small cell lung cancer. Some clones are missing from TCRdb's copy, which holds only in-frame ones; the method was immunoSEQ multiplex PCR. The data contain almost 20,000 clones, around 89% of them singletons. Sequenced here: peripheral blood, sampled before any cancer treatment. These receptors all come from a man between 40 and 70 years old with stage I lung adenocarcinoma.

Points on this clone: At one end, the junction sequence differs from germline, possibly due to a read error. J is TRBJ1-3 and V is TRBV18, with a possible D match to TRBD1 (6 bases). Per germline, CDR1 KGHSH and CDR2 LQKENI. The CDR3 has 15 residues. As DNA, the CDR3 is TGTGCCAGCTCACCATCCCAGGGGACTGGGAACACCATATATTTT. Its protein product is CASSPSQGTGNTIYF.

The chain is built from TRBV11-2 and TRBJ1-1; perhaps TRBD1 as D (5 bases). The CDR3 is 12 residues long. V was shortened by 6 bases and J by 7 bases, with 12 bases between the two germline ends. Germline V gene data show CDR1 as SGHAT and CDR2 as FQNNGV. CDR3 nucleotide sequence: TGTGCCAGCAGTTTTCAGGGACTTGAAGCTTTCTTT. It encodes CASSFQGLEAFF.

This chain connects TRBV4-2 to TRBJ2-5; no reliable D call. Trimming took off 3 bases at V and 4 bases at J, with 12 bases between the two ends. There are 14 residues in the CDR3. Germline loops: CDR1 LGHNA, CDR2 YNFKEQ. The CDR3 DNA is TGTGCCAGCAGCCAGGTCACTACGGGAGAGACCCAGTACTTC. Translated: CASSQVTTGETQYF.

The chain has TRBV21-1 and TRBJ2-7; no check of the table's D call, TRBD2, against the DNA was made. TRBV21-1 is given as a pseudogene. The CDR3 extends over 15 amino acids. DNA for the CDR3: TGTGCCAGCAGCGTGGTTTCGGGGTTCAGCTACGAGCAGTACTTC. Translated, it gives CASSVVSGFSYEQYF.

The J gene is TRBJ2-7, the V gene TRBV25-1; possible D gene TRBD1, 9 bases. This CDR3 has 16 residues. CDR1 MGHDK and CDR2 SYGVNS come from the germline V gene. The ends were cut back, 3 bases at V and 7 bases at J, with 22 bases in the middle. The CDR3 loop reads CASSDSPTGGTREQYF. In DNA, the CDR3 is TGTGCCAGCAGTGATTCCCCGACAGGGGGGACTAGGGAGCAGTACTTC.

This rearrangement joins TRBV9 to TRBJ2-5; D gene ambiguous. V lost 0 bases and J 1 base, leaving 10 bases between the germline ends. This CDR3 comprises 15 residues. Germline-derived CDR1 and CDR2 are SGDLS and YYNGEE. CDR3 DNA sequence: TGTGCCAGCAGCGTAGGGCAGGCGATCCAAGAGACCCAGTACTTC. The encoded protein is CASSVGQAIQETQYF.

On this clone: In the same sample, other DNA sequences code for this CDR3. The chain links TRBV4-1 to TRBJ2-7, with a possible D match to TRBD2 (5 bases). CDR3 length: 15 amino acids. Trimming pared 3 bases from V and 7 bases from J, leaving 19 bases between. The germline V gene has CDR1 MGHRA and CDR2 YSYEKL. CDR3 coding DNA: TGCGCCAGCAGCCACGAACCCGACCTCCCGGGAGAGCAGTACTTC. Amino acid sequence: CASSHEPDLPGEQYF.

The chain links TRBV13 to TRBJ2-1; 7 nucleotides match TRBD2. Germline V gene sequence: CDR1 PRHDT, CDR2 FYEKMQ (reference sequence). The CDR3 length is 16 residues. With 5 bases clipped from V and 8 bases from J, the junction kept 15 bases outside the gene matches. The DNA for the CDR3 is TGTGCCAGCAGCCCCTCGACTAGCCGTACTCTTGATGAGCAGTTCTTC. This encodes CASSPSTSRTLDEQFF.

This chain links TRBV9 with TRBJ1-2; D may be TRBD1 (5 bases). CDR1 is SGDLS, CDR2 YYNGEE, per germline. CDR3 length: 14 amino acids. Trimming took off 3 bases at V and 6 bases at J, with 15 bases between the two ends. DNA of the CDR3: TGTGCCAGCAGCGCCCCAGGGACGGGAGATGGCTACACCTTC. Encoded protein: CASSAPGTGDGYTF.

The chain uses TRBV28 and TRBJ1-1, with 7 bases matching TRBD1. In germline, CDR1 is MDHEN, CDR2 SYDVKM. V trimming: 5 bases; J trimming: 5 bases; junction bases outside the gene matches: 5. The CDR3 runs 13 residues. CDR3 residues: CASSEQGRTEAFF. CDR3 in DNA: TGTGCCAGCAGTGAACAGGGGAGGACTGAAGCTTTCTTT.

The chain links TRBV5-8 to TRBJ1-6; no reliable D call. This CDR3 spans 16 amino acids. CDR1 is SGHTS, CDR2 YDEGEE, per germline. The ends were cut back, 4 bases at V and 5 bases at J, with 16 bases in the middle. CDR3 in amino acids: CASSRPWVGNNSPLHF. For the CDR3, the DNA is TGTGCCAGCAGCCGACCGTGGGTAGGGAATAATTCACCCCTCCACTTT.